Listed here is a single T cell receptor beta chain. A read error may account for a junction end that differs from germline. Treatment reported: preoperative locoregional IRX-2 cytokine immunotherapy. Samples came from a phase Ib trial of preoperative locoregional IRX-2 cytokine immunotherapy. Repertoires were generated with immunoSEQ multiplex PCR, while TCRdb's copy carries only in-frame clones and drops some. This table has tens of thousands of clones, roughly 82% appearing once. The CDR3 contains 16 residues. Germline-derived CDR1 and CDR2 are MNHGY and SAAAGT. This entry is derived from a study of preoperative IRX-2 immunotherapy in early breast cancer.

The chain couples TRBV6-8 to TRBJ2-2; TRBD2 aligns across 8 bases. This sample comprised lymph node tissue, obtained after IRX-2 immunotherapy. The TCR was taken from a human donor with breast cancer. The CDR3 sequence: CAISGNQAGDTGELFF. CDR3 coding DNA: TGTGCCATCAGTGGCAATCAAGCGGGGGACACCGGGGAGCTGTTTTTT.